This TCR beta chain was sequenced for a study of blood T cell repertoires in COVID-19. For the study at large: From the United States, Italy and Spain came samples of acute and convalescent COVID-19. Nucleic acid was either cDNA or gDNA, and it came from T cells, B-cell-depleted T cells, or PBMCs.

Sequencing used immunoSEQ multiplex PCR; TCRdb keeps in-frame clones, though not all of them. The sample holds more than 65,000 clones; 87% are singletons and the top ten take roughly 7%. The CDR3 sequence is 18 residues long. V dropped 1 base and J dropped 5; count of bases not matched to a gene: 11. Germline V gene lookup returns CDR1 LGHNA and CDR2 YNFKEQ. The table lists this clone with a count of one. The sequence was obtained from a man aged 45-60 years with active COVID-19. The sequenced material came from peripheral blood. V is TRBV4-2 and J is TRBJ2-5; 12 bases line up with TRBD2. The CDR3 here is CASSQGSSSGRGGETQYF. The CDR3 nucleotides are TGTGCCAGCAGCCAAGGGTCCTCTAGCGGGAGGGGGGGCGAGACCCAGTACTTC.